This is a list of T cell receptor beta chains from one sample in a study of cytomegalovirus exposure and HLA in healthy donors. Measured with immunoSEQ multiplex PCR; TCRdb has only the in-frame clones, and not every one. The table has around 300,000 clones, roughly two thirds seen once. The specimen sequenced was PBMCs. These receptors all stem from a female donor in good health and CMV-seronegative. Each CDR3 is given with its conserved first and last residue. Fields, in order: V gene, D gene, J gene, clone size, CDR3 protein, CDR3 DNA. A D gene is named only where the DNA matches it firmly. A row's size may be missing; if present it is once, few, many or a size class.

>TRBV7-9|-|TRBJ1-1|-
CASSLGGPAEAFF
TGTGCCAGCAGCTTAGGAGGGCCCGCTGAAGCTTTCTTT
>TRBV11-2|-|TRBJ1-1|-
CASSLEARKNTEAFF
TGTGCCAGCAGCTTAGAAGCGAGGAAGAACACTGAAGCTTTCTTT
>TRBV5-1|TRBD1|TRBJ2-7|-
CASSHTPGQGRSGGGNEQYF
TGCGCCAGCAGCCACACTCCGGGACAGGGCCGTTCGGGCGGCGGGAACGAGCAGTACTTC
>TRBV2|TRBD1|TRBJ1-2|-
CACPSGRGNGYTF
TGTGCGTGCCCCAGTGGCAGGGGGAATGGCTACACCTTC
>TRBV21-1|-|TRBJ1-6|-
CASSKVTGTVFGWTPLHF
TGTGCCAGCAGCAAAGTGACTGGGACAGTCTTTGGGTGGACACCCCTCCACTTT
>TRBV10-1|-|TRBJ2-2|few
CASSDSGLNTGELFF
TGCGCCAGCAGTGATTCGGGACTTAACACCGGGGAGCTGTTTTTT
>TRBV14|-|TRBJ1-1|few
CASSQDRRGTEAFF
TGTGCCAGCAGCCAAGATCGCCGGGGAACTGAAGCTTTCTTT
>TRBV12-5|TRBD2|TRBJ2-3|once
CASARAGDTDTQYF
TGTGCTAGTGCGAGAGCGGGGGACACAGATACGCAGTATTTT
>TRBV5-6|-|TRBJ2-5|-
CASSLRRVATQYF
TGTGCCAGCAGCTTGAGGCGGGTAGCGACCCAGTACTTC
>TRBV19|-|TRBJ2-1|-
CASSRQGYNEQFF
TGTGCCAGTAGCCGCCAGGGATACAATGAGCAGTTCTTC
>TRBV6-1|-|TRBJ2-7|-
CASSTGDTYEQYF
TGTGCCAGCAGCACCGGGGACACCTACGAGCAGTACTTC
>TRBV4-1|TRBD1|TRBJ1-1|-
CASSPPNPRPPGQGSTEAFF
TGCGCCAGCAGCCCCCCCAACCCTAGACCGCCGGGACAGGGGAGTACTGAAGCTTTCTTT
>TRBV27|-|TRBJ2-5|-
CASRSREVKETQYF
TGTGCCAGCAGGTCCAGGGAGGTAAAAGAGACCCAGTACTTC
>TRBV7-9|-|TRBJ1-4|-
CASSSPLEATNEKLFF
TGTGCCAGCAGCTCACCATTGGAGGCAACTAATGAAAAACTGTTTTTT
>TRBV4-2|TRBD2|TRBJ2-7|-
CASSQDPAGSYEQYF
TGTGCCAGCAGCCAAGATCCAGCGGGATCCTACGAGCAGTACTTC
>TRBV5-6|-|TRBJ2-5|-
CASSFLAPQETQYF
TGTGCCAGCAGCTTTCTAGCGCCCCAAGAGACCCAGTACTTC
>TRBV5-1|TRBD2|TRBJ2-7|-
CASSLAGTSGTYEQYF
TGCGCCAGCAGCCTGGCCGGGACTAGCGGAACCTACGAGCAGTACTTC
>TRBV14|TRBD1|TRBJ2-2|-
CASSRTGLNGELFF
TGTGCCAGCAGCAGGACAGGGCTGAACGGGGAGCTGTTTTTT
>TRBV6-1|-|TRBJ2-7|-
CASSEGPGTYEQYF
TGTGCCAGCAGTGAAGGCCCAGGAACCTACGAGCAGTACTTC
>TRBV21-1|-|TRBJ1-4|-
CASRVATGTPTNEKLFF
-
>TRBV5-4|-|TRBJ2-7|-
CASSPGSVPEQYF
TGTGCCAGCAGCCCGGGGTCGGTACCCGAGCAGTACTTC
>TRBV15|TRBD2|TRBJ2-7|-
CATSRDFPGLAGKYEQYF
TGTGCCACCAGCAGAGACTTTCCTGGGCTAGCGGGTAAATACGAGCAGTACTTC
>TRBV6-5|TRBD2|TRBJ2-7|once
CASSYSALAGVYEQYF
TGTGCCAGCAGTTACTCGGCTCTAGCGGGAGTGTACGAGCAGTACTTC
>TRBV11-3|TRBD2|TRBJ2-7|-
CASSPTWGSGGSSYEQYF
TGTGCCAGCAGCCCAACGTGGGGGAGCGGGGGAAGCTCCTACGAGCAGTACTTC
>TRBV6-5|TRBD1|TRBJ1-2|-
CASSAGQANYGYTF
TGTGCCAGCAGCGCTGGACAGGCTAACTATGGCTACACCTTC
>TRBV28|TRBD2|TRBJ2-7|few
CASSQALGLAYEQYF
TGTGCCAGCAGTCAAGCCTTGGGACTAGCCTACGAGCAGTACTTC